This T cell receptor (beta chain) was observed in a study of T cell responses to AZD1222 COVID-19 vaccine (TCRdb year 2021). Regarding the research as a whole: AZD1222 recipients with second doses at about 4 weeks or about 12 weeks were pooled, because spike-specific TCR depth and breadth did not differ between schedules. A total of under 250 trial participants underwent TCR sequencing, of whom 200 to 220 had received two doses of AZD1222 and some 25 had received two doses of the MenACWY control vaccine. Enrollment into the trials was organized by age into subgroups of 18-55, 56-69 and 70-plus years, and those subgroups contained 148, 28 and 57 TCR-sequenced participants, respectively.

The CDR3 regions of human TCRbeta chains were subjected to immunosequencing. The source study handled its data this way. Repertoire TCRs were matched against a reference library of SARS-CoV-2-specific TCRs generated with the MIRA antigen-specificity platform. Breadth meant the fraction of unique TCRs that were SARS-CoV-2-associated, whereas depth meant the fraction of total T cells that were SARS-CoV-2-associated. Using the MIRA data, every spike-specific TCR was mapped to the spike region that the TCR reacted to and assigned to either a CD4 or a CD8 class. Log10-transformed breadth and depth values were compared by one-way ANOVA with Sidak's multiple comparisons tests. Drawn from immuneACCESS, this table holds only the in-frame rearrangements with V and J called that TCRdb kept. Clones are partly lost; checked studies trace under half to an unresolved V gene and leave the rest unexplained. V and J calls plus clone size are reproduced from that table; the DNA served to infer D and trimming. The sample data list 85,000 to 100,000 clones, and approximately 86% of these were observed just once. The ten largest make up roughly 6% of the sample.

The CDR3, from cysteine to phenylalanine, totals 12 residues. The DNA shown is the 36-base CDR3, in frame from base 1. V and J lose 5 bases and 11 bases, and a span of 13 bases separates them. What the work shows at the level of the full study, not this receptor alone: The whole spike protein was spanned by vaccine-associated CD4 TCRs, and dominant responses were seen in regions 160-218 and 743-854. In the small 56-69-year group, the increase in depth fell short of significance, most likely because of low power. After two AZD1222 doses, both the breadth and the depth of spike-specific TCRs were significantly higher than at day 0 and than in MenACWY recipients. Conclusions about previously exposed vaccinees are limited because only six or seven AZD1222 recipients were SARS-CoV-2 seropositive at baseline. Most participants were white British and females outnumbered males, and the authors suggested that clonal diversity may have been underestimated. Nearly half of unique spike-specific TCRs reportedly recognized epitopes outside regions mutated in the B.1.351 and B.1.1.7 variants. Because no day 14 peak-response samples were available, the repertoires could be characterized only after the peak T cell response.

Concerning this clone itself: It has no known antigen specificity. Within one base of it there is no much larger clone, and no base qualities were kept.

Sample time point, as interpreted from the label and publication: baseline before first vaccination. Vaccinee samples came from UK trials COV001 and COV002, including a single-blind randomized controlled phase 2/3 trial of AZD1222 (ChAdOx1 nCoV-19) in healthy adults. For TCRbeta chain sequencing, PBMC samples from trial participants were taken at day 0 and at day 28 after the second dose. Specimen: peripheral blood, collected on day 0 of AZD1222 vaccination. The sequence was obtained from an adult in good health. Here the chain combines TRBV12-3 or TRBV12-4 and TRBJ1-5, with TRBD1 as a weak D call on 5 bases. In nucleotide form, the sequence is TGTGCCAGCAGTCCCGGACATGGAGCCCAGCATTTT. This translates into CASSPGHGAQHF.